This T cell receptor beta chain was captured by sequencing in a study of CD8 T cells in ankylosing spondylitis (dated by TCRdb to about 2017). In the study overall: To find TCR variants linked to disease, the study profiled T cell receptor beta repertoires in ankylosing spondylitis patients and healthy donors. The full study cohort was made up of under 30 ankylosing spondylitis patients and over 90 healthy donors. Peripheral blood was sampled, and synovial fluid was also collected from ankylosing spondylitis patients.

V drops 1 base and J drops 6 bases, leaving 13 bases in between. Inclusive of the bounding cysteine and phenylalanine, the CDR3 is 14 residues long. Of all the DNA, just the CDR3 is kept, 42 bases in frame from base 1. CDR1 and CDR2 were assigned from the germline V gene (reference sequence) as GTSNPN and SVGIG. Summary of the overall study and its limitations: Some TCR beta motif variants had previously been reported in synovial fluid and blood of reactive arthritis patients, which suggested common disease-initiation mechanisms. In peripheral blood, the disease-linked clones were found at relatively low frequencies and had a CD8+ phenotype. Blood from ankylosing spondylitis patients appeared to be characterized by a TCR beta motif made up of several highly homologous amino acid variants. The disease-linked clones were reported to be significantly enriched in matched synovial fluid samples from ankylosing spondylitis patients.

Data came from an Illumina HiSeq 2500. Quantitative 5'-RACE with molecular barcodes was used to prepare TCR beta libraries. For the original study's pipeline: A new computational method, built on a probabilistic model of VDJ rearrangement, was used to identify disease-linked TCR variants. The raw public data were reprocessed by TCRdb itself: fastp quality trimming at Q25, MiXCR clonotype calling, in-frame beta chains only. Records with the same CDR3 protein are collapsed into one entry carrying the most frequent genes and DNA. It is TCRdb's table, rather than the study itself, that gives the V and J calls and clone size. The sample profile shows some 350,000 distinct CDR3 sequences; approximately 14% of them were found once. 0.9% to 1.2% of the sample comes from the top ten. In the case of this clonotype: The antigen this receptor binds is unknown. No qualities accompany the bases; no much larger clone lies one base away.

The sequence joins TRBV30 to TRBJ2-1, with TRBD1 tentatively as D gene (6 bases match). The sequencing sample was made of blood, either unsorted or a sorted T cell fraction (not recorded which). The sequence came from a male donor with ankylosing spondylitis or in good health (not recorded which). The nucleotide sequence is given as TGTGCCTGGAGTGCAGGGGACGAGGCCAATGAGCAGTTCTTC. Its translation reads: CAWSAGDEANEQFF. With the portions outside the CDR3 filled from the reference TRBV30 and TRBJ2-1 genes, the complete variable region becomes SQTIHQWPATLVQPVGSPLSLECTVEGTSNPNLYWYRQAAGRGLQLLFYSVGIGQISSEVPQNLSASRPQDRQFILSSKKLLLSDSGFYLCAWSAGDEANEQFFGPGTRLTVL.